Below are 27 T cell receptor beta chains sequenced from a single sample in a study of CXCR3-negative and CXCR3-positive naive CD8 T cells. Study findings and constraints: CXCR3-positive naive cells had TRB CDR3s that were more hydrophobic than CXCR3-negative naive cells had.

Antigens of these TCRs are unknown. UMI-labeled TRB cDNA libraries were prepared by 5' RACE. From the 5' RACE reads, TCRdb lists one entry per CDR3 protein and no DNA. The sample has 100,000 to 150,000 distinct CDR3 sequences, and its top ten clones hold roughly 0.6%. The sequenced sample consisted of naive CXCR3+ CD8+ T cells from blood. The sample's subset: CD45RO-CCR7+CD27+CD95- naive CD8+ T cells expressing CXCR3 (TNR3+). These receptors came from a human donor in good health. Some clones in this sample may be carry-over from other donors' samples.

The rearrangement joins TRBV28 to TRBJ2-5; lacking DNA, the TRBD1 call made by TCRdb goes unchecked. In germline, CDR1 is MDHEN, CDR2 SYDVKM. The length of the CDR3 is 16 residues. CDR3: CASSSNPGGGQETQYF.

The chain links TRBV7-2 to TRBJ2-1; TCRdb reports TRBD2, a call that lacks DNA to check it against. Germline assignment: CDR1 SGHTA and CDR2 FQGNSA. This CDR3 has 15 residues. The CDR3 loop reads CASSLSGLSYNEQFF.

This chain uses TRBV29-1 with TRBJ1-1. The length of the CDR3 is 12 residues. The germline gives CDR1 SQVTM, CDR2 ANQGSEA. CDR3 residues: CSVGVPNTEAFF.

The chain joins TRBV7-9 to TRBJ1-2; TCRdb gives TRBD1 as the D gene, but with no DNA this cannot be confirmed. The CDR3 has 14 amino acids. Germline V gives CDR1 SEHNR, CDR2 FQNEAQ (reference sequence). The chain's CDR3 is CASSPGTGSGGYTF. The full variable domain, in which reference TRBV7-9 and TRBJ1-2 provide the parts outside the CDR3, is DTGVSQNPRHKITKRGQNVTFRCDPISEHNRLYWYRQTLGQGPEFLTYFQNEAQLEKSRLLSDRFSAERPKGSFSTLEIQRTEQGDSAMYLCASSPGTGSGGYTFGSGTRLTVV.

V gene TRBV7-3 combines with J gene TRBJ2-3; the D call from TCRdb, TRBD1, cannot be confirmed without DNA. The CDR3 has 14 residues. Germline V lookup: CDR1 SGHTA, CDR2 FQGTGA. This chain's CDR3 is CASSLGTGKDTQYF.

The chain joins TRBV7-9 to TRBJ1-5. The germline V gene encodes CDR1 SEHNR and CDR2 FQNEAQ (reference sequence). CDR3 size: 11 residues. CDR3 amino acids: CASGENQPQHF.

The chain employs TRBV27 and TRBJ1-1; with no DNA, the TCRdb D assignment of TRBD1 cannot be verified. Germline V gene lookup returns CDR1 MNHEY and CDR2 SMNVEV (reference sequence). This CDR3 contains 12 residues. This chain's CDR3 is CASSEGATEAFF.

The chain recombines TRBV20-1 with TRBJ2-7; the D call of TRBD1 rests on TCRdb alone, since no DNA is present to check it. The CDR3 has 15 residues. Germline CDR1 reads DFQATT; CDR2 reads SNEGSKA (reference sequence). CDR3: CSASLTGTATYEQYF.

The chain recombines TRBV4-1 with TRBJ2-7; the TRBD1 assignment by TCRdb is unverifiable without DNA. Germline V gives CDR1 MGHRA, CDR2 YSYEKL. The CDR3 totals 15 residues. The CDR3 region is CASSPTDRGMGEQYF.

The CDR3: CASSQVGNEKLFF. The gene calls are TRBV4-2 and TRBJ1-4. CDR3 size: 13 residues. Looked up from germline, CDR1 is LGHNA and CDR2 is YNFKEQ.

The chain employs TRBV7-2 and TRBJ2-3. The CDR3 extends over 14 amino acids. Germline V lookup: CDR1 SGHTA, CDR2 FQGNSA. The CDR3 here is CASSLITATDTQYF.

The chain recombines TRBV7-2 with TRBJ2-2; there is no DNA to check the TCRdb D call of TRBD1. The CDR3 is 16 residues long. Germline CDR1 is SGHTA and CDR2 is FQGNSA. The CDR3 is CASTSGREGAFGELFF.

The gene calls are TRBV5-1 and TRBJ2-3; the TCRdb call, TRBD1, lacks DNA for checking. The germline gives CDR1 SGHRS, CDR2 YFSETQ. The CDR3 runs to 17 residues. The chain's CDR3 is CASSLGYDRAPTDTQYF.

The chain joins TRBV29-1 to TRBJ2-7; TCRdb outputs TRBD1, but without DNA this stays unchecked. This CDR3 region has 13 residues. Per germline, CDR1 SQVTM and CDR2 ANQGSEA. The CDR3 is CSALGTEPYEQYF.

The rearrangement joins TRBV7-3 to TRBJ1-2; there is no DNA to check the TCRdb D call of TRBD1. CDR3 length: 15 residues. Germline loops: CDR1 SGHTA, CDR2 FQGTGA. The chain's CDR3 is CASSPSGGHNDGYTF.

The rearrangement links TRBV11-2 to TRBJ2-7. The germline gives CDR1 SGHAT, CDR2 FQNNGV. The CDR3 runs to 13 residues. CDR3 region: CASSFESDYEQYF.

The genes are TRBV12-3 or TRBV12-4 and TRBJ2-4; checking the TCRdb D call of TRBD2 is not possible without DNA. This CDR3 has 15 residues. The CDR3 sequence is CASSSSGGAKNIQYF.

CDR3 in amino acids: CASSLQGQGVYGYTF. The gene calls are TRBV12-3 or TRBV12-4 and TRBJ1-2; TCRdb gives TRBD1 as the D gene, but with no DNA this cannot be confirmed. The CDR3 length is 15 residues.

J is TRBJ1-1 and V is TRBV7-9. This CDR3 has 12 amino acids. Looked up from germline, CDR1 is SEHNR and CDR2 is FQNEAQ (reference sequence). CDR3 in amino acids: CASSLASSEAFF.

CDR3 residues: CASSADGLATQETQYF. The rearrangement uses TRBV9 and TRBJ2-5; TCRdb's assignment of TRBD2 cannot be checked, as there is no DNA. The CDR3 runs to 16 residues. Per the germline V gene, CDR1 is SGDLS and CDR2 is YYNGEE. Combining the CDR3 with reference TRBV9 and TRBJ2-5 gives the whole variable domain DSGVTQTPKHLITATGQRVTLRCSPRSGDLSVYWYQQSLDQGLQFLIQYYNGEERAKGNILERFSAQQFPDLHSELNLSSLELGDSALYFCASSADGLATQETQYFGPGTRLLVL.

The chain uses TRBV3-1 and TRBJ1-1; TCRdb reports TRBD1, a call that lacks DNA to check it against. The CDR3 length is 15 residues. Germline CDR1 is LGHDT and CDR2 is YNNKEL (reference sequence). The CDR3 spells CASSLDRGLGTEAFF. Complete variable domain (other parts from reference TRBV3-1 and TRBJ1-1): DTAVSQTPKYLVTQMGNDKSIKCEQNLGHDTMYWYKQDSKKFLKIMFSYNNKELIINETVPNRFSPKSPDKAHLNLHINSLELGDSAVYFCASSLDRGLGTEAFFGQGTRLTVV.

The chain recombines TRBV5-1 with TRBJ1-1; without DNA, the TCRdb call of TRBD1 cannot be checked. From germline, CDR1 is SGHRS and CDR2 YFSETQ. The length of the CDR3 is 14 residues. This CDR3 is CASSLEGVNTEAFF.

The chain is built from TRBV7-9 and TRBJ2-5; no DNA is available, so the TRBD1 call from TCRdb remains unchecked. The length of the CDR3 is 13 residues. The V gene's germline CDR1 is SEHNR and CDR2 FQNEAQ (reference sequence). CDR3: CASSIRDLNSLYF.

V usage is TRBV2 and J usage is TRBJ2-5. This CDR3 has 15 amino acids. The germline gives CDR1 SNHLY, CDR2 FYNNEI. The CDR3 loop reads CASSGWQADQETQYF.

The CDR3 spells CSVEEGDGDYGYTF. V usage is TRBV29-1 and J usage is TRBJ1-2; TCRdb's D gene call, TRBD1, goes unchecked for lack of DNA. Germline lookup yields CDR1 SQVTM and CDR2 ANQGSEA. This CDR3 is built from 14 residues.

V usage is TRBV7-2 and J usage is TRBJ2-7; there is no DNA to check the TCRdb D call of TRBD2. The CDR3 contains 13 residues. Germline loops: CDR1 SGHTA, CDR2 FQGNSA. CDR3 region: CASSSITRDEQYF.

The chain uses TRBV15 and TRBJ1-1. CDR1 and CDR2 (germline): LNHNV, YYDKDF (reference sequence). The CDR3 length is 14 residues. CDR3 sequence reads: CATSRDRENTEAFF.